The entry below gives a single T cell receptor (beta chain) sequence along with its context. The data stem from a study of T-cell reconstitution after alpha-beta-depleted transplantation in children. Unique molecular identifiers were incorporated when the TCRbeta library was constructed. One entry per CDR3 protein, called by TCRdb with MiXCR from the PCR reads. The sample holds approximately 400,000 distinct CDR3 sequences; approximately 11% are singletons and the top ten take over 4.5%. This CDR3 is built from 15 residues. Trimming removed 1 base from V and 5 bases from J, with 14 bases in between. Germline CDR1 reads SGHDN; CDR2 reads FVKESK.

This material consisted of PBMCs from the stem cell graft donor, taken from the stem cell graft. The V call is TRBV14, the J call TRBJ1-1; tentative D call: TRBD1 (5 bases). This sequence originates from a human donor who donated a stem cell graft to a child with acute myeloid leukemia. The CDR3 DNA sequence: TGTGCCAGCAGCCAAGGAGGAGGGGTAAGGACTGAAGCTTTCTTT. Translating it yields CASSQGGGVRTEAFF.